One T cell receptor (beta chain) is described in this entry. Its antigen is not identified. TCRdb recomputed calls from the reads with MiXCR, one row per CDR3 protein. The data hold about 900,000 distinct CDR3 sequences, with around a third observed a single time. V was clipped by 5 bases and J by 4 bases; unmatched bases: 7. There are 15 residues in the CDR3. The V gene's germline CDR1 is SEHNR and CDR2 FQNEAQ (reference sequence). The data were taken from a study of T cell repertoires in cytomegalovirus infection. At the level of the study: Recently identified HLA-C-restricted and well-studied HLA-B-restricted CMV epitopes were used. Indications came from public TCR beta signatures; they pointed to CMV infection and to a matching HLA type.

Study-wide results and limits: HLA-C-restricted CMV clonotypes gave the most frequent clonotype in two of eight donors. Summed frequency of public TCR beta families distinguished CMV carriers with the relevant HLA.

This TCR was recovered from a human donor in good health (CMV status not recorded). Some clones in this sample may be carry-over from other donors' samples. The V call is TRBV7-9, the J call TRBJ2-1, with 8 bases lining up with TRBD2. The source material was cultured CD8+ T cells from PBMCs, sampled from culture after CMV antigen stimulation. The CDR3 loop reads CASSDERGPYNEQFF. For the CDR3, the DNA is TGTGCCAGCAGCGATGAGCGGGGGCCATACAATGAGCAGTTCTTC.